These 24 T cell receptor beta chains came from one sample sequenced in a study of shared clonotypes between healthy human individuals. The method was immunoSEQ multiplex PCR; TCRdb's version includes in-frame clones alone and lacks a portion of them. The sample consists of roughly 1,800,000 clones, about 95% of them appearing once. Terminally differentiated effector memory CD45RA+ cells were left out of the naive CD8 fraction, which was CD45RO-negative and positively selected for CCR7. The source material was naive CD8+ T cells sorted from blood. The receptors were sampled from a man younger than 35 in good health.

V gene TRBV4-1 combines with J gene TRBJ1-2; D call uncertain. The CDR3 runs to 16 residues. Trimming stripped 1 base from V and 0 bases from J, with 12 bases between. Germline V lookup: CDR1 MGHRA, CDR2 YSYEKL. The CDR3 region is CASSQGPGAANYGYTF. CDR3 coding DNA: TGCGCCAGCAGCCAAGGCCCCGGAGCTGCTAACTATGGCTACACCTTC.

This clone was observed a single time. The chain links TRBV11-2 to TRBJ2-7; D is ambiguous. The CDR3 contains 18 residues. CDR1 is SGHAT, CDR2 FQNNGV, per germline. The germline V and J ends were trimmed by 2 bases and 2 bases, with 22 bases remaining between them. DNA for the CDR3: TGTGCCAGCAGCTTATCATTGACCCCCGGCAGGCCCCCCTACGAGCAGTACTTC. It specifies CASSLSLTPGRPPYEQYF.

Remarks on this clone: The same CDR3 also results from other DNA sequences found in this sample. CDR3 in DNA: TGTGCCAGCAGTTACGGGCAGGAGTATGGCTACACCTTC. This gives the protein CASSYGQEYGYTF. V gene TRBV6-5 combines with J gene TRBJ1-2; the D is unclear. Trimming cost V 2 bases and J 5 bases, with 9 bases left between them. The CDR3 extends over 13 amino acids. CDR1 and CDR2 from the germline V gene are MNHEY and SVGAGI.

Only one count was recorded for this clone. Other nucleotide sequences in the sample specify the same CDR3. The rearrangement links TRBV6-5 to TRBJ1-1, with D hard to call. The V gene's germline CDR1 is MNHEY and CDR2 SVGAGI. The V end lost 5 bases, the J end lost 1 base, and 14 bases lay between the germline ends. The CDR3 length is 15 residues. CDR3 loop: CASSHPPAGNTEAFF. CDR3 bases: TGTGCCAGCAGTCATCCCCCGGCGGGGAACACTGAAGCTTTCTTT.

The genes are TRBV6-5 and TRBJ2-1; TRBD2 might be the D (5 bases). V lost 2 bases and J 8 bases, leaving 13 bases between the germline ends. CDR3 length: 14 amino acids. Germline loops: CDR1 MNHEY, CDR2 SVGAGI. CDR3 in DNA: TGTGCCAGCAGTTACCGGCTAGCTGGGGATGAGCAGTTCTTC. It yields the protein CASSYRLAGDEQFF.

The CDR3 DNA reads as TGTGCCACCAGCAGAGATCGCGGAACATTTAATCAGCCCCAGCATTTT. Amino acids: CATSRDRGTFNQPQHF. V and J are TRBV15 and TRBJ1-5; no firm D call. The germline V gene encodes CDR1 LNHNV and CDR2 YYDKDF (reference sequence). CDR3 length equals 16 residues. V was clipped by 0 bases and J by 4 bases, with 13 bases between them.

V and J are TRBV7-9 and TRBJ2-5; the D is unclear. Germline V gene lookup returns CDR1 SEHNR and CDR2 FQNEAQ (reference sequence). CDR3 size: 13 residues. The chain's CDR3 is CAGVPIHQETQYF. The DNA for the CDR3 is TGTGCTGGGGTGCCCATCCACCAAGAGACCCAGTACTTC.

The chain couples TRBV27 to TRBJ1-2; D might be TRBD1 (6 bases). Germline V gene sequence: CDR1 MNHEY, CDR2 SMNVEV (reference sequence). The V gene lost 5 bases and the J gene lost 6 bases, with 13 bases spanning the gap. The CDR3 has 13 amino acids. As DNA, the CDR3 is TGTGCCAGCAGTCCCGGGGGGGCCGATGGCTACACCTTC. Protein product: CASSPGGADGYTF.

The gene calls are TRBV30 and TRBJ1-3; D gene uncertain. CDR1 and CDR2 (germline): GTSNPN, SVGIG (reference sequence). Trimming cost V 0 bases and J 8 bases, with 11 bases left between them. The CDR3 totals 13 residues. CDR3 region: CAWSVLLWDTIYF. CDR3 DNA sequence: TGTGCCTGGAGTGTACTCTTATGGGACACCATATATTTT.

About this clone: The sample carries other DNA sequences with the same CDR3. The chain recombines TRBV9 with TRBJ2-7, with TRBD1 matching over 9 bases. Trimming took 4 bases from V and 0 from J; bases not matched to a gene: 5. Germline CDR1 and CDR2: SGDLS and YYNGEE. The CDR3 covers 15 residues. CDR3 loop: CASSLGTGSSYEQYF. For the CDR3, the DNA is TGTGCCAGCAGCTTGGGGACAGGGAGCTCCTACGAGCAGTACTTC.

The rearrangement joins TRBV5-6 to TRBJ1-2; D not certain. Deletions cut 2 bases from V and 3 bases from J, with 14 bases between. The CDR3 consists of 15 residues. Germline V lookup: CDR1 SGHDT, CDR2 YYEEEE. CDR3 sequence reads: CASSFERPGDYGYTF. CDR3 sequence (DNA): TGTGCCAGCAGCTTTGAGCGGCCAGGAGACTATGGCTACACCTTC.

This sequence joins TRBV28 and TRBJ1-2; D might be TRBD1 (5 bases). Trimming removed 5 bases from V and 8 bases from J, with 15 bases in between. This CDR3 has 13 amino acids. Germline-derived CDR1 and CDR2 are MDHEN and SYDVKM. The CDR3 sequence is CASSPGGEGGYTF. CDR3 nucleotide sequence: TGTGCCAGCAGTCCTGGGGGGGAGGGCGGCTACACCTTC.

The chain joins TRBV4-1 to TRBJ1-6; D remains ambiguous. V gave up 1 base and J gave up 7 bases, with 11 bases separating them. Germline V gives CDR1 MGHRA, CDR2 YSYEKL. The CDR3 is 15 amino acids. CDR3 loop: CASSQGSLGNSPLHF. The CDR3 region has the DNA TGCGCCAGCAGCCAAGGTTCGTTGGGAAATTCACCCCTCCACTTT.

Note on this clone: Other DNA sequences from this sample encode an identical CDR3 as well. V usage is TRBV7-6 and J usage is TRBJ2-7; D ambiguous. CDR1 and CDR2 (germline): SGHVS, FNYEAQ. The CDR3 contains 13 residues. Trimming cost V 1 base and J 4 bases, with 8 bases left between them. The DNA for the CDR3 is TGTGCCAGCAGCTTAGGGGAAGGATACGAGCAGTACTTC. It codes for CASSLGEGYEQYF.

The J gene is TRBJ2-2, the V gene TRBV4-1, with D uncertain. The CDR3 loop spans 15 amino acids. V was clipped by 0 bases and J by 0 bases, with 5 bases between them. Germline loops: CDR1 MGHRA, CDR2 YSYEKL. The CDR3 DNA sequence: TGCGCCAGCAGCCAAGATCCGACGAACACCGGGGAGCTGTTTTTT. This sequence encodes CASSQDPTNTGELFF.

The V gene is TRBV27, the J gene TRBJ1-5, with D maybe TRBD1 (5 bases). Germline-derived CDR1 and CDR2 are MNHEY and SMNVEV (reference sequence). The CDR3 totals 15 residues. The V end was cut by 5 bases, the J end by 2 bases, with 13 bases between. The CDR3 sequence is CASSPVGGGNQPQHF. The CDR3 DNA reads TGTGCCAGCAGTCCCGTTGGGGGTGGCAATCAGCCCCAGCATTTT.

As regards this clone: Different DNA sequences within this sample yield the same CDR3. This chain uses TRBV19 with TRBJ1-1; D uncertain. V shed 1 base and J shed 1 base, with 7 bases lying between them. This CDR3 spans 14 amino acids. Germline V gene sequence: CDR1 LNHDA, CDR2 SQIVND (reference sequence). CDR3 in amino acids: CASSIGSGNTEAFF. The CDR3, as DNA: TGTGCCAGTAGTATAGGGTCCGGGAACACTGAAGCTTTCTTT.

V is TRBV6-4 and J is TRBJ2-3; 7 nucleotides align to TRBD2. Losses at the gene ends were 6 bases for V and 2 bases for J; bases not matched to a gene: 8. CDR3 length: 15 residues. Germline-derived CDR1 and CDR2 are MRHNA and SNTAGT. The CDR3 bases are TGTGCCAGCAGGCGGGGACTACCCCTCACAGATACGCAGTATTTT. Its protein is CASRRGLPLTDTQYF.

This clone was picked up one time. This sequence joins TRBV29-1 and TRBJ2-1; 14 nucleotides line up with TRBD2. V lost 1 base to trimming and J lost 8 bases; unmatched junction nucleotides: 4. Germline assignment: CDR1 SQVTM and CDR2 ANQGSEA. This CDR3 is 15 amino acids long. The CDR3 DNA sequence: TGCAGCGTTGAAGGGACTAGCGGGGGGAGGCATGAGCAGTTCTTC. Translated, it gives CSVEGTSGGRHEQFF.

The chain recombines TRBV30 with TRBJ2-3; TRBD2 is a possible D gene (5 bases). V lost 0 bases and J 2 bases, leaving 15 bases between the germline ends. The CDR3 totals 16 residues. CDR1 is GTSNPN and CDR2 is SVGIG in the germline V gene (reference sequence). The CDR3: CAWSVEAASITDTQYF. In nucleotides, the CDR3 is TGTGCCTGGAGTGTGGAGGCAGCGAGTATCACAGATACGCAGTATTTT.

The J gene is TRBJ1-3, the V gene TRBV7-2; D remains unclear. V gave up 1 base and J gave up 0 bases, with 19 bases separating them. This CDR3 is 19 amino acids long. Germline CDR1 is SGHTA and CDR2 is FQGNSA. The DNA of the CDR3 is TGTGCCAGCAGCTTAGGTTCGGGATGGACGGCGAGCTCTGGAAACACCATATATTTT. Its translation: CASSLGSGWTASSGNTIYF.

This clone has only one observation. The rearrangement links TRBV29-1 to TRBJ2-5; D call uncertain. CDR3 size: 13 residues. The ends were cut back, 0 bases at V and 2 bases at J, with 7 bases in the middle. Germline V gives CDR1 SQVTM, CDR2 ANQGSEA. The CDR3 is CSVEDMDQETQYF. As DNA, the CDR3 is TGCAGCGTTGAAGATATGGATCAAGAGACCCAGTACTTC.

The V and J genes are TRBV5-1 and TRBJ1-2; D uncertain. The CDR3 has 13 amino acids. Trimming left V 2 bases short and J 4 bases short, with 9 bases between. Germline CDR1 is SGHRS and CDR2 is YFSETQ. The chain's CDR3 is CASSLLGSYGYTF. In DNA, the CDR3 is TGCGCCAGCAGCTTATTGGGGAGCTATGGCTACACCTTC.

The chain is built from TRBV29-1 and TRBJ2-1, with 9 bases matching TRBD1. Germline V gene lookup returns CDR1 SQVTM and CDR2 ANQGSEA. This CDR3 has 13 amino acids. The V segment lost 4 bases and the J segment 9 bases; nucleotides outside the gene matches: 7. In DNA form, the CDR3 reads TGCAGCGTTGCCACCGGGACAGGGAGTGAGCAGTTCTTC. Protein sequence: CSVATGTGSEQFF.